One T cell receptor (beta chain) is described in this entry. The source of the sample is a study of blood T cell repertoires in COVID-19. About the study: Sample material is recorded as cDNA or gDNA derived from T cells, B-cell-depleted T cells, or PBMCs.

Authors' analysis steps: Reference gene primers were amplified, and this amplification served to estimate nucleated cell counts. Here immunoSEQ multiplex PCR was the method, and the copy in TCRdb shows in-frame clones only, minus some. That table supplies the V and J calls and clone size; D and trimming were determined from the DNA. The sample gives around 400,000 clones, roughly 88% of which show up once; 1.4% is in the top ten. The germline CDR1 and CDR2 sequences are SGHNT and YENEEA. This CDR3 comprises 12 residues. With 3 bases removed from V and 4 bases from J, the gap between germline ends came to 6 bases. The study assigned cohorts using participant-reported clinical history.

This TCR was recovered from a woman under 30 who had been exposed to COVID-19. V usage is TRBV11-3 and J usage is TRBJ1-1, with D tentatively TRBD1 (5 bases). The sequenced sample was PBMCs or T cells enriched from blood (not recorded which). The CDR3 DNA follows: TGTGCCAGCAGCTTCGGGGGCACTGAAGCTTTCTTT. Residues: CASSFGGTEAFF.